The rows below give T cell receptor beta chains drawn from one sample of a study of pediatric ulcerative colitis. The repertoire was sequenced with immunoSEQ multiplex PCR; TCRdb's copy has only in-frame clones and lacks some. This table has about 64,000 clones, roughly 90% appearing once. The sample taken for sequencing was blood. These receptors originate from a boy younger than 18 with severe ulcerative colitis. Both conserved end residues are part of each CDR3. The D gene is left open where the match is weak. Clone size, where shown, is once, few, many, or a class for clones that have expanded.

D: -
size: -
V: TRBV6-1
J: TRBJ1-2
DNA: TGTGCCAGCAGTGAGCGAAGCCGCGACTATGGCTACACCTTC
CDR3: CASSERSRDYGYTF

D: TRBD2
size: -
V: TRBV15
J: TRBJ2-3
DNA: TGTGCCACCAGAAATATAGCGGGGTCTAGCACAGATACGCAGTATTTT
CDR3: CATRNIAGSSTDTQYF

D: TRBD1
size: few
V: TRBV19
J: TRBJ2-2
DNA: TGTGCCAGTAGTTTTCGACAGGGCGCCGGGGAGCTGTTTTTT
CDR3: CASSFRQGAGELFF

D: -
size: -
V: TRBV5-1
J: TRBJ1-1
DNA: TGCGCCAGCAGCCCGGTCACAGGGAACACTGAAGCTTTCTTT
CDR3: CASSPVTGNTEAFF

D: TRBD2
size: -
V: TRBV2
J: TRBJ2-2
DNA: TGTGCCAGCACAGGGACTAGCGGGGGGACGAACACCGGGGAGCTGTTTTTT
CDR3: CASTGTSGGTNTGELFF

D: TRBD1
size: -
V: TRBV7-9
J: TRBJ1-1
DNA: TGTGCCAGCAGCCAAGGGACAGGGTGGGACACTGAAGCTTTCTTT
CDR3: CASSQGTGWDTEAFF

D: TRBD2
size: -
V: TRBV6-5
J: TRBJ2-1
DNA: TGTGCCAGCAGTTACTCGGGGACTAGCGGGAGCTATGAGCAGTTCTTC
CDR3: CASSYSGTSGSYEQFF

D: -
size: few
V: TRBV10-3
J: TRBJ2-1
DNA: TGTGCCACCGGGCCGGGGGCTTGGTTAGTAGACAATGAGCAGTTCTTC
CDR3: CATGPGAWLVDNEQFF

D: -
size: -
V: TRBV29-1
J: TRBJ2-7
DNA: TGCAGCGTTGTACCCCCCGGACCACCATACGAGCAGTACTTC
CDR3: CSVVPPGPPYEQYF

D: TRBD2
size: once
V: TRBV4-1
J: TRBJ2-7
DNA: TGCGCCAGCAGCCAGGCAGTAGCGGGAGTATTTTACGAGCAGTACTTC
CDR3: CASSQAVAGVFYEQYF

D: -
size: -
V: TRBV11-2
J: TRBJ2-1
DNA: TGTGCCAGCAGCTTAGTTAGGGGATGGGACAATGAGCAGTTCTTC
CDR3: CASSLVRGWDNEQFF

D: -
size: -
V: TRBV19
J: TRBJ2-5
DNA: TGTGCCAGTAGTTCATCCTTACAGGGGACTAGGCTGGAGCAGTACTTC
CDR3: CASSSSLQGTRLEQYF

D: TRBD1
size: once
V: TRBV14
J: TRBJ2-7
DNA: TGTGCCAGCAGCCAAGATGGCCAATGGGACAGGGGTCGTTCCTACGAGCAGTACTTC
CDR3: CASSQDGQWDRGRSYEQYF

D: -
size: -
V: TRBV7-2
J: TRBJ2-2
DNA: TGTGCCAGCAGCTTACTAACTAGCGGGGAGCTGTTTTTT
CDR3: CASSLLTSGELFF

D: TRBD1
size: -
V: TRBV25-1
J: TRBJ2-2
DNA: TGTGCCAGCAGCGGGACAGGCCTGAACACCGGGGAGCTGTTTTTT
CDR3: CASSGTGLNTGELFF

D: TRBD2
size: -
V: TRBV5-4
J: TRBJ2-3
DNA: TGTGCCAGCAGCTTGAGAACTAGCGGCAGCACAGATACGCAGTATTTT
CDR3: CASSLRTSGSTDTQYF

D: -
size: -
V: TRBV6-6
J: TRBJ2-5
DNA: TGTGCCAGCAGGCCGTGGCTGGAAGAGACCCAGTACTTC
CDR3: CASRPWLEETQYF

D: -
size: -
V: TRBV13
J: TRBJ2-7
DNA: TGTGCCAGCAGCTGGGGAGGCACCGACTACGAGCAGTACTTC
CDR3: CASSWGGTDYEQYF

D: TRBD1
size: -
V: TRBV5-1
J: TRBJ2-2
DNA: TGCGCCAGCAGCTCACCGGGACAGGGGAACACCGGGGAGCTGTTTTTT
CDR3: CASSSPGQGNTGELFF

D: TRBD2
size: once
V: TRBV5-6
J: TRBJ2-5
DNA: TGTGCCAGCAGCTTGCTAGCGGGAGGGGAGACCCAGTACTTC
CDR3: CASSLLAGGETQYF

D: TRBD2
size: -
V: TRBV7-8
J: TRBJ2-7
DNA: TGTGCCAGCAGCTTAGTCCCACTAGCGGGAGGAGGCCACGAGCAGTACTTC
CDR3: CASSLVPLAGGGHEQYF

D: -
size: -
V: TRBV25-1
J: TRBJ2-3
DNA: TGTGCCAGCAGTGAGCGAAGAGTTTCAGATACGCAGTATTTT
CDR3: CASSERRVSDTQYF

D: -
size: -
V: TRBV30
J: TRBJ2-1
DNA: TGTGCCTGGAGTAGGGCGACCGAGCAGTTCTTC
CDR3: CAWSRATEQFF

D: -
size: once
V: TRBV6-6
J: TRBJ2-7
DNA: TGTGCCAGCAGTTATAGGTCAAACTACGAGCAGTACTTC
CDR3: CASSYRSNYEQYF

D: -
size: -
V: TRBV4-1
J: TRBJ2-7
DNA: TGCGCCAGCAGCCAAGACCCCGTCCCCTACGAGCAGTACTTC
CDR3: CASSQDPVPYEQYF

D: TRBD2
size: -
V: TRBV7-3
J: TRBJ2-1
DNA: TGTGCCAGCAGCTTACCCGGGACTAGCGGAGGGACCTACAATGAGCAGTTCTTC
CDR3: CASSLPGTSGGTYNEQFF

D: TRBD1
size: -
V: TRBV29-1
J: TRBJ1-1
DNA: TGCAGCATAACGACAGGGGGCAACACTGAAGCTTTCTTT
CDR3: CSITTGGNTEAFF

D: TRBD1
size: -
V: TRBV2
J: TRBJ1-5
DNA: TGTGCCAGCAGTGAACCCGGGACAGCACATCAGCCCCAGCATTTT
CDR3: CASSEPGTAHQPQHF

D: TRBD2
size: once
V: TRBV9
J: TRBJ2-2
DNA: TGTGCCAGCAGCCCACCAGAGTTGGGACTAGCGGGGACCGGGGAGCTGTTTTTT
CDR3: CASSPPELGLAGTGELFF